The rows below give T cell receptor beta chains drawn from one sample of a study of blood T cell repertoires in COVID-19. Using immunoSEQ multiplex PCR, the repertoire was profiled, and TCRdb retains in-frame clones only, with some absent. The sample lists roughly 400,000 clones; 85% to 90% were seen once. Sequenced: PBMCs or T cells enriched from blood (not recorded which). The receptors stem from a man in his thirties or forties who had recovered from COVID-19. Both conserved end residues are part of each CDR3. A D gene is named only where the DNA matches it firmly. The size of a clone is reported for some rows only, either as once, few or many, or as a class for expanded clones.

clone_size j_call v_call d_call cdr3_aa cdr3_nt
once TRBJ2-7 TRBV30 - CAWSAPAGAGEQYF TGTGCCTGGAGTGCTCCCGCGGGGGCTGGCGAGCAGTACTTC
- TRBJ2-7 TRBV21-1 - CASSISVAYEQYF TGTGCCAGCAGCATTTCGGTCGCCTACGAGCAGTACTTC
- TRBJ1-1 TRBV12-3/TRBV12-4 - CASVRRPTTAFF TGTGCCAGCGTAAGACGTCCGACTACGGCTTTCTTT
- TRBJ2-3 TRBV24-1 - CATSVTGIGTDTQYF TGTGCCACCAGTGTTACAGGGATCGGCACAGATACGCAGTATTTT
- TRBJ1-1 TRBV2 TRBD1 CASSGRGTMNTEAFF TGTGCCAGCAGTGGCAGGGGGACCATGAACACTGAAGCTTTCTTT
- TRBJ2-5 TRBV20-1 TRBD1 CSASGQGGETQYF TGCAGTGCTAGTGGACAGGGTGGCGAGACCCAGTACTTC
- TRBJ2-1 TRBV9 - CASSPSGFQEAYNEQFF TGTGCCAGCAGCCCCAGCGGCTTTCAAGAGGCCTACAATGAGCAGTTCTTC
- TRBJ2-2 TRBV5-1 TRBD2 CASSSLAGTNTGELFF TGCGCCAGCAGCTCCTTAGCGGGAACGAACACCGGGGAGCTGTTTTTT
once TRBJ2-1 TRBV12-5 TRBD2 CASGFPQGGRASWGSYNEQFF TGTGCTAGTGGTTTTCCACAGGGCGGGAGGGCCTCATGGGGCTCCTACAATGAGCAGTTCTTC
- TRBJ2-3 TRBV7-9 TRBD1 CASRPGTGATDTQYF TGTGCCAGCAGGCCCGGGACAGGGGCGACAGATACGCAGTATTTT
- TRBJ2-5 TRBV2 - CASSGGLPRGETQYF TGTGCCAGCAGTGGGGGACTCCCCCGGGGTGAGACCCAGTACTTC
- TRBJ1-4 TRBV3-1/TRBV3-2 - CASSHRSVKEKLFF TGTGCCAGCAGCCACCGCAGCGTCAAGGAAAAACTGTTTTTT